The next 29 T cell receptor beta chains were all read from a single sample in a study of TIL therapy for anti-PD-1-resistant metastatic lung cancer. Specified time point: pre-treatment sample, taken before nivolumab and TIL therapy. The libraries were made with immunoSEQ v3. TCRdb's table, derived via immunoSEQ multiplex PCR, lists solely in-frame clones and lacks some. The sample contains tens of thousands of clones, roughly 80% of which appear only once. The sample consisted of blood, taken at baseline. Receptor source: a person aged 25 to 85 with non-small cell lung cancer.

The chain combines TRBV7-3 with TRBJ1-2; a possible D gene is TRBD1 (6 bases). CDR1 SGHTA and CDR2 FQGTGA come from the germline V gene. Deletions cut 5 bases from V and 3 bases from J, with 13 bases between. This CDR3 has 14 residues. The CDR3 region is CASSATGSDYGYTF. CDR3 in DNA: TGTGCCAGCAGCGCCACAGGGTCTGACTATGGCTACACCTTC.

V is TRBV18 and J is TRBJ2-2; D ambiguous. The CDR3 has 13 amino acids. CDR1 is KGHSH and CDR2 is LQKENI in the germline V gene. Trimming left V 2 bases short and J 4 bases short, with 5 bases between. CDR3 residues: CASSPKSTGELFF. CDR3 nucleotide sequence: TGTGCCAGCTCACCAAAGAGCACCGGGGAGCTGTTTTTT.

The V gene is TRBV6-1, the J gene TRBJ2-2; the D gene is possibly TRBD2 (6 bases). V was clipped by 3 bases and J by 7 bases, with 15 bases between them. This CDR3 has 15 residues. Germline V gene sequence: CDR1 MNHNS, CDR2 SASEGT. The CDR3 region is CASSDWTTIGGELFF. As DNA, the CDR3 is TGTGCCAGCAGTGATTGGACTACTATCGGCGGGGAGCTGTTTTTT.

The chain combines TRBV5-1 with TRBJ1-6; possible D gene TRBD1, 5 bases. The CDR3 runs to 15 residues. The germline gives CDR1 SGHRS, CDR2 YFSETQ. V was cut by 0 bases and J by 7 bases, with 11 bases left in between. The CDR3 nucleotides are TGCGCCAGCAGCTTGGGAGGGGAGGGGAATTCACCCCTCCACTTT. Translation: CASSLGGEGNSPLHF.

The rearrangement uses TRBV7-3 and TRBJ2-2; 11 bases are a match to TRBD1. Germline V CDR1 and CDR2: SGHTA, FQGTGA. V lost 3 bases, J lost 4 bases, and 4 bases stayed unmatched. The CDR3 loop spans 16 amino acids. Here the CDR3 reads CASSFAGTGGTGELFF. The CDR3 DNA sequence: TGTGCCAGCAGCTTTGCCGGGACAGGGGGCACCGGGGAGCTGTTTTTT.

The gene calls are TRBV7-9 and TRBJ2-5; 7 positions agree with TRBD2. V trimming: 5 bases; J trimming: 5 bases; junction bases outside the gene matches: 8. This CDR3 region has 14 residues. The germline V gene encodes CDR1 SEHNR and CDR2 FQNEAQ (reference sequence). CDR3 residues: CASSQPTSIETQYF. The CDR3 nucleotides are TGTGCCAGCAGCCAACCGACTAGCATCGAGACCCAGTACTTC.

The chain's CDR3 is CASSPSLWGGSTDTQYF. DNA of the CDR3: TGCGCCAGCAGCCCGTCGTTGTGGGGCGGGAGCACAGATACGCAGTATTTT. The V gene is TRBV4-3, the J gene TRBJ2-3; D tentatively reads TRBD1 or TRBD2 (5 bases each). The V gene's germline CDR1 is LGHNA and CDR2 YSLEER. Trimming pared 4 bases from V and 0 bases from J, leaving 17 bases between. The CDR3 extends over 17 amino acids.

The V gene is TRBV19, the J gene TRBJ1-1; the D is unclear. Trimming stripped 6 bases from V and 3 bases from J, with 14 bases between. The CDR3 has 14 residues. Germline lookup yields CDR1 LNHDA and CDR2 SQIVND (reference sequence). The CDR3 sequence: CASSPPRRYTEAFF. DNA of the CDR3: TGTGCCAGTAGCCCACCCAGACGGTACACTGAAGCTTTCTTT.

The table lists this clone with a few counts. The CDR3 coding sequence is TGTGCCAGCAGAGAAACGGGACAGGGGGCGCAGGGCAATCAGCCCCAGCATTTT. It yields the protein CASRETGQGAQGNQPQHF. The genes are TRBV28 and TRBJ1-5, with 12 positions matching TRBD1. Germline CDR1 MDHEN, CDR2 SYDVKM. The V and J ends lost 6 bases and 2 bases, in that order; junction bases with no gene match: 11. The CDR3 contains 18 residues.

The V call is TRBV4-1, the J call TRBJ2-5, with a possible D match to TRBD2 (7 bases). V shed 3 bases and J shed 2 bases, with 19 bases lying between them. This CDR3 is built from 17 residues. Germline CDR1 is MGHRA and CDR2 is YSYEKL. In DNA form, the CDR3 reads TGCGCCAGCAGCCATCCCTCCCTGCGGGGGCCTCAAGAGACCCAGTACTTC. Translated: CASSHPSLRGPQETQYF.

This clone has a handful of counts. The chain links TRBV5-7 to TRBJ1-1; D is ambiguous. TRBV5-7 is noted as an ORF with a role that remains uncertain. This CDR3 is built from 13 residues. The V and J ends lost 0 bases and 11 bases respectively, with 14 bases between them. CDR3 sequence: CASSLAYCRTAFF. The CDR3 nucleotides read TGTGCCAGCAGCTTGGCCTATTGTCGCACGGCTTTCTTT.

A single count supports this clone. The chain employs TRBV11-2 and TRBJ2-5; perhaps TRBD1 as D (7 bases). Germline V gene data show CDR1 as SGHAT and CDR2 as FQNNGV. This CDR3 has 14 residues. Trimming removed 7 bases at V and 2 bases at J, with 14 bases between. CDR3 in DNA: TGTGCCAGCAATACCCAGGGGGGACAAGAGACCCAGTACTTC. Translation gives CASNTQGGQETQYF.

This chain joins TRBV7-3 and TRBJ2-2; no firm D call. Between the trimmed V and J ends, which lost 4 bases and 7 bases, there was a span of 7 bases. CDR1 is SGHTA and CDR2 is FQGTGA in the germline V gene. The CDR3 is 12 amino acids. The CDR3 reads CASSSSDGELFF. The CDR3 nucleotides read TGTGCCAGCAGCTCCTCCGACGGGGAGCTGTTTTTT.

The chain is built from TRBV9 and TRBJ2-1, with TRBD2 matching 9 bases. Germline-derived CDR1 and CDR2 are SGDLS and YYNGEE. The CDR3 covers 15 residues. V shed 4 bases and J 4 bases; nucleotides not matched to a gene: 6. CDR3 nucleotide sequence: TGTGCCAGCAGCTCCCGACTAGCGGATTACAATGAGCAGTTCTTC. Its translation is CASSSRLADYNEQFF.

The chain is built from TRBV30 and TRBJ1-6; D is uncertain. Trimming took off 3 bases at V and 4 bases at J, with 7 bases between the two ends. The CDR3 has 13 residues. The germline CDR1 and CDR2 sequences are GTSNPN and SVGIG (reference sequence). CDR3 residues: CAWSQAYNSPLHF. As DNA, the CDR3 is TGTGCCTGGAGCCAGGCTTATAATTCACCCCTCCACTTT.

The chain is built from TRBV7-9 and TRBJ1-4, with no clear D. The CDR3 spans 15 residues. Trimming shortened V by 4 bases and J by 3 bases, and 12 bases separated the two germline ends. Looked up from germline, CDR1 is SEHNR and CDR2 is FQNEAQ (reference sequence). Here the CDR3 reads CASSSSRRANEKLFF. As DNA, the CDR3 is TGTGCCAGCAGCTCATCCAGGAGAGCTAATGAAAAACTGTTTTTT.

The J gene is TRBJ1-1, the V gene TRBV28; unclear D gene. Trimming took off 1 base at V and 0 bases at J, with 12 bases between the two ends. The CDR3 runs to 16 residues. CDR1 and CDR2 from the germline V gene are MDHEN and SYDVKM. The CDR3 is CASSLFSHPMNTEAFF. The CDR3 DNA reads as TGTGCCAGCAGTTTATTTTCCCACCCCATGAACACTGAAGCTTTCTTT.

The genes are TRBV5-4 and TRBJ2-4, with D perhaps matching TRBD2 (7 bases). V lost 3 bases and J lost 3, with 16 bases in between. The CDR3 spans 16 residues. The germline V gene has CDR1 SGHNT and CDR2 YYREEE (reference sequence). CDR3: CASSWGGGKNKNIQYF. The CDR3 nucleotides read TGTGCCAGCAGCTGGGGAGGGGGAAAAAACAAAAACATTCAGTACTTC.

The chain couples TRBV18 to TRBJ2-5; no reliable D call. CDR1 and CDR2 (germline): KGHSH, LQKENI. V lost 1 base and J 1 base, leaving 7 bases between the germline ends. This CDR3 has 14 residues. The CDR3 here is CASSPRSIQETQYF. CDR3 bases: TGTGCCAGCTCACCACGCAGCATCCAAGAGACCCAGTACTTC.

V and J are TRBV27 and TRBJ2-5, with a possible D match to TRBD2 (5 bases). Trimming took 3 bases from V and 9 from J, leaving 11 bases between them. The germline gives CDR1 MNHEY, CDR2 SMNVEV (reference sequence). This CDR3 region has 12 residues. Here the CDR3 DNA reads TGTGCCAGCAGTTTGAGCGGAGCGGCCCAGTACTTC. Its translation is CASSLSGAAQYF.

The chain recombines TRBV5-1 with TRBJ1-2, with 8 bases matching TRBD1. Germline V gives CDR1 SGHRS, CDR2 YFSETQ. V shed 3 bases, J shed 5 bases, and the junction held 12 bases outside the gene matches. CDR3 length: 16 residues. The DNA of the CDR3 is TGCGCCAGCAGCTCGTTGGACAGGGCGAATTTTTATGGCTACACCTTC. It yields the protein CASSSLDRANFYGYTF.

The gene calls are TRBV19 and TRBJ1-6; no reliable D call. Germline CDR1 reads LNHDA; CDR2 reads SQIVND (reference sequence). The CDR3 has 16 amino acids. With 7 bases removed from V and 6 bases from J, the gap between germline ends came to 19 bases. CDR3 protein: CASTKRTNQINSPLHF. The CDR3 DNA sequence: TGTGCCAGTACCAAAAGAACAAATCAGATTAATTCACCCCTCCACTTT.

This chain links TRBV14 with TRBJ2-7; D is possibly TRBD1 (6 bases). CDR1 SGHDN and CDR2 FVKESK come from the germline V gene. Trimming left V 2 bases short and J 2 bases short, with 13 bases between. This CDR3 has 15 residues. The CDR3 DNA reads TGTGCCAGCAGCCAAATTGGCCAGGGGCCCTACGAGCAGTACTTC. Protein: CASSQIGQGPYEQYF. The whole variable domain, filled in from reference TRBV14 and TRBJ2-7, reads EAGVTQFPSHSVIEKGQTVTLRCDPISGHDNLYWYRRVMGKEIKFLLHFVKESKQDESGMPNNRFLAERTGGTYSTLKVQPAELEDSGVYFCASSQIGQGPYEQYFGPGTRLTVT.

CDR3 in DNA: TGTGCCAGCACCGGCACTAGCGGGAGTGTGGAGACCCAGTACTTC. This gives the protein CASTGTSGSVETQYF. The chain recombines TRBV7-2 with TRBJ2-5; TRBD2 matches 11 bases. Germline CDR1 and CDR2: SGHTA and FQGNSA. The CDR3 contains 15 residues. With 7 bases clipped from V and 5 bases from J, the junction kept 9 bases outside the gene matches. Variable domain in full (rest from reference TRBV7-2 and TRBJ2-5): GAGVSQSPSNKVTEKGKDVELRCDPISGHTALYWYRQSLGQGLEFLIYFQGNSAPDKSGLPSDRFSAERTGGSVSTLTIQRTQQEDSAVYLCASTGTSGSVETQYFGPGTRLLVL.

The chain employs TRBV19 and TRBJ2-3; weak D call: TRBD2 (7 bases). The V end lost 3 bases, the J end lost 6 bases, and 22 bases lay between the germline ends. Germline loops: CDR1 LNHDA, CDR2 SQIVND (reference sequence). This CDR3 region has 17 residues. CDR3 in DNA: TGTGCCAGTAGTATCGGGGCGAGGGGGGAGGGCCTTGATACGCAGTATTTT. This sequence encodes CASSIGARGEGLDTQYF.

V gene TRBV7-8 combines with J gene TRBJ2-5; 8 bases are shared with TRBD2. This CDR3 is built from 16 residues. Trimming at V came to 5 bases and at J to 5 bases, leaving 13 bases not matched to a gene. Germline V lookup: CDR1 SGHVS, CDR2 FQNEAQ. CDR3 sequence reads: CASSPRGSGARETQYF. The CDR3 bases are TGTGCCAGCAGCCCCCGCGGTAGCGGGGCCCGGGAGACCCAGTACTTC. Looking up the rest from reference TRBV7-8 and TRBJ2-5 gives the full variable domain: GAGVSQSPRYKVAKRGQDVALRCDPISGHVSLFWYQQALGQGPEFLTYFQNEAQLDKSGLPSDRFFAERPEGSVSTLKIQRTQQEDSAVYLCASSPRGSGARETQYFGPGTRLLVL.

CDR3 sequence (DNA): TGTGCCAGCAGCCCTCTAGCGGGGGGGCTTTTCGAGACCCAGTACTTC. It is translated as CASSPLAGGLFETQYF. The V gene is TRBV2, the J gene TRBJ2-5; 12 nucleotides match TRBD2. CDR1 and CDR2 from the germline V gene are SNHLY and FYNNEI. CDR3 length: 16 residues. J gave up 5 bases and V 6 bases, and 10 bases lay outside the gene matches.

The chain has TRBV9 and TRBJ2-7; 9 positions match TRBD1. CDR1 is SGDLS and CDR2 is YYNGEE in the germline V gene. The ends lost 3 bases at V and 5 bases at J; junction bases unmatched: 3. The length of the CDR3 is 13 residues. CDR3 residues: CASSDGQGNEQYF. CDR3 coding DNA: TGTGCCAGCAGCGACGGACAGGGGAACGAGCAGTACTTC. Filled out from reference TRBV9 and TRBJ2-7, the complete variable domain reads DSGVTQTPKHLITATGQRVTLRCSPRSGDLSVYWYQQSLDQGLQFLIQYYNGEERAKGNILERFSAQQFPDLHSELNLSSLELGDSALYFCASSDGQGNEQYFGPGTRLTVT.

In its sample, this clone ranks as medium-sized. This chain joins TRBV4-3 and TRBJ2-6; possibly TRBD2 for D (6 bases). The V end was cut by 0 bases, the J end by 0 bases, with 9 bases between. This CDR3 is 17 amino acids long. CDR1 is LGHNA and CDR2 is YSLEER in the germline V gene. CDR3 in amino acids: CASSQDLGGSGANVLTF. DNA of the CDR3: TGCGCCAGCAGCCAAGACCTCGGGGGCTCTGGGGCCAACGTCCTGACTTTC.